The clone carrying this T cell receptor beta chain was detected only a few times. These data are taken from a study of blood T cell repertoires in COVID-19. Sequencing used immunoSEQ multiplex PCR; TCRdb keeps in-frame clones, though not all of them. The sample contains 100,000 to 150,000 clones, 70% to 75% of which appear only once. The CDR3 sequence is 16 residues long. The germline CDR1 and CDR2 sequences are LNHDA and SQIVND (reference sequence). Unmatched junction bases numbered 14, after V lost 5 bases and J lost 8 bases. Sequenced sample: peripheral blood. The receptor was derived from a man aged 55 to 70 with acute or convalescent COVID-19. The chain combines TRBV19 with TRBJ2-1; 8 nucleotides align to TRBD2. In DNA form, the CDR3 reads TGTGCCAGTAGTGAGCGTCCGGGACTAGACTTCGATGAGCAGTTCTTC. Its translation is CASSERPGLDFDEQFF.